This T cell receptor beta chain was obtained from a study of blood T cell repertoires in COVID-19. As for the study in general: Collection of acute and convalescent COVID-19 samples took place in the United States, Italy and Spain.

The data were produced by immunoSEQ multiplex PCR, yet TCRdb's version contains in-frame clones alone and is incomplete. The table has about 390,000 clones, 80% to 90% seen once; the top ten hold about 9.4%. V lost 4 bases and J lost 8, with 9 bases in between. CDR3 length equals 11 residues. CDR1 and CDR2 (germline): SGHDT, YYEEEE. This receptor was taken from a woman aged 50 to 60 who had recovered from COVID-19. Sequences were obtained from PBMCs or T cells enriched from blood (not recorded which). The chain combines TRBV5-6 with TRBJ1-2; no definite D call. The CDR3, as DNA: TGTGCCAGCAGCCGGGAGGGAGGCTACACCTTC. Protein: CASSREGGYTF. The full variable domain, in which reference TRBV5-6 and TRBJ1-2 provide the parts outside the CDR3, is DAGVTQSPTHLIKTRGQQVTLRCSPKSGHDTVSWYQQALGQGPQFIFQYYEEEERQRGNFPDRFSGHQFPNYSSELNVNALLLGDSALYLCASSREGGYTFGSGTRLTVV.